Each of the 11 T cell receptor beta chains below was sequenced from the same sample in a study of early T cells in non-severe SARS-CoV-2 infection (dated by TCRdb to the early 2020s). Library creation used 5' RACE. Reads for this sample came from a NextSeq 500. Starting from the raw public reads, TCRdb applied fastp trimming at Q25, assembled clones with MiXCR and retained in-frame beta chains. Merged by CDR3 protein, the rows form single entries marked with the most common genes and DNA. For this sample there are about 46,000 distinct CDR3 sequences; more than 4.5% appear just once. The biggest ten clones account for roughly 5.2% of the sample. Sequenced here: whole blood, sampled at baseline. These receptor sequences come from an adult who was a healthcare worker with PCR-confirmed SARS-CoV-2 infection or an uninfected control (not recorded which).

Many counts were recorded for this clonotype. This sequence joins TRBV7-2 and TRBJ2-7; D remains ambiguous. Trimming left V 2 bases short and J 3 bases short, with 2 bases between. The CDR3 totals 11 residues. Germline values: CDR1 SGHTA, CDR2 FQGNSA. CDR3 sequence (DNA): TGTGCCAGCAGCTTAATCTACGAGCAGTACTTC. Translation: CASSLIYEQYF.

This clonotype was recorded at least ten times. V gene TRBV6-5 combines with J gene TRBJ1-2, with 11 bases fitting TRBD1. The CDR3 runs to 16 residues. Germline CDR1 is MNHEY and CDR2 is SVGAGI. V was clipped by 6 bases and J by 3 bases; unmatched bases: 9. The CDR3 is CASSRGQGARHYGYTF. The DNA for the CDR3 is TGTGCCAGCAGCCGAGGACAGGGGGCGCGTCACTATGGCTACACCTTC.

This clonotype was seen many times. This CDR3 is CASSISDQETQYF. CDR3 nucleotide sequence: TGTGCCAGTAGTATTTCCGACCAAGAGACCCAGTACTTC. V is TRBV19 and J is TRBJ2-5; no clear D gene. Germline V gene sequence: CDR1 LNHDA, CDR2 SQIVND (reference sequence). CDR3 length: 13 amino acids. The V gene lost 3 bases and the J gene lost 0 bases, with 5 bases spanning the gap.

The CDR3 DNA reads TGTGCCACCAGCAGAGATGTTCAGCCCCAGCATTTT. Translated: CATSRDVQPQHF. This chain uses TRBV15 with TRBJ1-5; no clear D gene. This CDR3 has 12 residues. Looked up from germline, CDR1 is LNHNV and CDR2 is YYDKDF (reference sequence). Deletions cut 0 bases from V and 6 bases from J, with 3 bases between.

This clonotype was observed a few times. CDR3 sequence reads: CASSPLGQSEQYF. CDR3 DNA: TGTGCCAGCTCCCCCCTTGGACAGAGCGAGCAGTACTTC. The V gene is TRBV18, the J gene TRBJ2-7; D perhaps matches TRBD1 (6 bases). V shed 6 bases and J shed 6 bases, with 15 bases lying between them. The CDR3 consists of 13 residues. The V gene's germline CDR1 is KGHSH and CDR2 LQKENI.

V and J are TRBV21-1 and TRBJ1-3. TRBV21-1 is a pseudogene locus. CDR3 size: 14 residues. The CDR3 DNA follows: TGTGCCAGCAGCAAAGCAGGGTTCGGAAACACCATATATTTT. It is translated as CASSKAGFGNTIYF.

This clonotype was picked up many times. Here the CDR3 DNA reads TGTGCCTGGAGTCGTGGGCCATCCTACGAGCAGTACTTC. It yields the protein CAWSRGPSYEQYF. V gene TRBV30 combines with J gene TRBJ2-7, with no clear D. The germline V and J ends were trimmed by 2 bases and 1 base, with 9 bases remaining between them. Germline-derived CDR1 and CDR2 are GTSNPN and SVGIG (reference sequence). CDR3 length: 13 amino acids. The full variable domain, with the rest looked up from reference TRBV30 and TRBJ2-7, is SQTIHQWPATLVQPVGSPLSLECTVEGTSNPNLYWYRQAAGRGLQLLFYSVGIGQISSEVPQNLSASRPQDRQFILSSKKLLLSDSGFYLCAWSRGPSYEQYFGPGTRLTVT.

This clonotype appeared many times. The rearrangement joins TRBV29-1 to TRBJ2-4; D is uncertain. With 6 bases removed from V and 16 bases from J, the gap between germline ends came to 16 bases. Looked up from germline, CDR1 is SQVTM and CDR2 is ANQGSEA. The CDR3 is 10 residues long. The CDR3 DNA sequence: TGCAGCGTGTTCGACGGTCGGAGATACTTC. It translates to CSVFDGRRYF.

The chain links TRBV25-1 to TRBJ2-1, with 7 bases matching TRBD1. This CDR3 spans 16 amino acids. The trim removed 8 bases at V and 9 bases at J, leaving 19 bases unmatched. The V gene's germline CDR1 is MGHDK and CDR2 SYGVNS. The CDR3 protein is CASSPTGKGQAGEQFF. The DNA of the CDR3 is TGTGCCAGCTCCCCGACAGGGAAGGGCCAGGCGGGTGAGCAGTTCTTC. The whole variable domain, filled in from reference TRBV25-1 and TRBJ2-1, reads EADIYQTPRYLVIGTGKKITLECSQTMGHDKMYWYQQDPGMELHLIHYSYGVNSTEKGDLSSESTVSRIRTEHFPLTLESARPSHTSQYLCASSPTGKGQAGEQFFGPGTRLTVL.

This clonotype showed up many times. The gene calls are TRBV29-1 and TRBJ1-1; D ambiguous. Deletions cut 0 bases from V and 5 bases from J, with 7 bases between. Looked up from germline, CDR1 is SQVTM and CDR2 is ANQGSEA. The CDR3 consists of 12 residues. The CDR3 reads CSVEDRGTEAFF. In nucleotides, the CDR3 is TGCAGCGTTGAAGATAGAGGGACTGAAGCTTTCTTT.

This clonotype was observed many times. CDR3: CASSLIGLEQYF. For the CDR3, the DNA is TGTGCCAGCAGTTTGATCGGGCTCGAGCAGTACTTC. The V call is TRBV28, the J call TRBJ2-7; D remains ambiguous. This CDR3 has 12 amino acids. From germline, CDR1 is MDHEN and CDR2 SYDVKM. Trimming removed 3 bases from V and 6 bases from J, with 9 bases in between.